The 23 T cell receptor beta chains below come from one sample, sequenced in a study of OX40 agonist ivuxolimab in advanced cancers. Sequencing was performed with immunoSEQ multiplex PCR; in TCRdb, only in-frame clones are kept and a portion is missing. The sample consists of 26,000 or so clones, about 70% of them appearing once. The source material was CD4+ or CD8+ T cells sorted from blood, sampled in a trial of the OX40 agonist ivuxolimab. These receptors were obtained from an adult with an advanced solid tumor such as melanoma, head and neck, liver or kidney cancer.

The gene calls are TRBV9 and TRBJ2-1; D may be TRBD1 or TRBD2 (6 bases each). The CDR3 sequence is 20 residues long. The V end was cut by 2 bases, the J end by 1 base, with 25 bases between. Germline V CDR1 and CDR2: SGDLS, YYNGEE. In nucleotides, the CDR3 is TGTGCCAGCAGCGTTGGGGGGCTCGCGGTTTGGGCCGATTCCTACAATGAGCAGTTCTTC. Translated: CASSVGGLAVWADSYNEQFF.

The chain employs TRBV7-2 and TRBJ2-3, with 7 bases identical to TRBD2. CDR1 is SGHTA and CDR2 is FQGNSA in the germline V gene. This CDR3 is 17 amino acids long. With V trimmed by 4 bases and J by 2 bases, 12 bases remained unmatched. CDR3 sequence reads: CASSSSWGGTYTDTQYF. CDR3 sequence (DNA): TGTGCCAGCAGCTCATCTTGGGGGGGGACCTACACAGATACGCAGTATTTT.

This chain joins TRBV7-2 and TRBJ2-7; D gene ambiguous. Germline V lookup: CDR1 SGHTA, CDR2 FQGNSA. This CDR3 has 14 amino acids. The V end was cut by 1 base, the J end by 4 bases, with 11 bases between. Here the CDR3 DNA reads TGTGCCAGCAGCTTAGTTCAATTGCCTTACGAGCAGTACTTC. The encoded protein is CASSLVQLPYEQYF.

This rearrangement joins TRBV11-1 to TRBJ1-2, with TRBD1 as a possible D gene (6 bases). V was shortened by 6 bases and J by 3 bases, with 17 bases between the two germline ends. Germline values: CDR1 SGHAT, CDR2 FQDESV (reference sequence). The CDR3 is 15 amino acids. The CDR3 protein is CASSPGAGHHYGYTF. The CDR3 nucleotides read TGTGCCAGCAGTCCAGGGGCGGGACATCACTATGGCTACACCTTC.

DNA of the CDR3: TGTGCCAGCAGCCAAGAGAATGAAGCTTTCTTT. Translation gives CASSQENEAFF. This chain joins TRBV4-2 and TRBJ1-1, with no clear D. V was clipped by 0 bases and J by 7 bases, with 3 bases between them. Germline V lookup: CDR1 LGHNA, CDR2 YNFKEQ. CDR3 size: 11 residues.

The genes are TRBV6-1 and TRBJ2-2; the match to TRBD1 covers 9 bases. The CDR3 sequence is 17 residues long. Germline trimming cut 1 base from V and 6 bases from J; bases unmatched to any gene: 9. Germline loops: CDR1 MNHNS, CDR2 SASEGT. The CDR3, as DNA: TGTGCCAGCAGTGAAGAATGGGACAGGGAGGGTTCCGGGGAGCTGTTTTTT. Its protein is CASSEEWDREGSGELFF.

The rearrangement uses TRBV4-2 and TRBJ2-1, with D possibly being TRBD2 (7 bases). V lost 4 bases and J 6 bases, leaving 19 bases between the germline ends. CDR3 length: 16 amino acids. CDR1 and CDR2 from the germline V gene are LGHNA and YNFKEQ. The CDR3 reads CASSPEDGGAFNEQFF. CDR3 in DNA: TGTGCCAGCAGCCCGGAGGATGGGGGGGCCTTCAATGAGCAGTTCTTC.

The V gene is TRBV6-5, the J gene TRBJ2-1; 8 bases fit TRBD2. The junction had 5 bases not matched to a gene; V was cut back by 6 bases and J by 4 bases. The CDR3 is 14 amino acids. The germline CDR1 and CDR2 sequences are MNHEY and SVGAGI. The CDR3: CASSQRGRYNEQFF. As DNA, the CDR3 is TGTGCCAGCAGCCAGCGGGGGCGTTACAATGAGCAGTTCTTC.

The chain couples TRBV19 to TRBJ2-2, with D uncertain. The germline CDR1 and CDR2 sequences are LNHDA and SQIVND (reference sequence). Trimming stripped 5 bases from V and 7 bases from J, with 17 bases between. The CDR3 sequence is 15 residues long. CDR3 residues: CASSPRSAEGGELFF. The CDR3 bases are TGTGCCAGTAGTCCACGGTCCGCGGAAGGCGGGGAGCTGTTTTTT.

This clone was found a few times. The genes are TRBV4-3 and TRBJ2-5; D is perhaps TRBD2 (5 bases). The germline V and J ends were trimmed by 1 base and 4 bases, with 16 bases remaining between them. Germline V gives CDR1 LGHNA, CDR2 YSLEER. This CDR3 has 16 amino acids. Here the CDR3 DNA reads TGCGCCAGCAGCCAAGTATATGGGGAGAGGGTAGAGACCCAGTACTTC. Its protein is CASSQVYGERVETQYF.

In its sample, this clone was seen a few times. The V gene is TRBV7-8, the J gene TRBJ1-6; unclear D gene. This CDR3 spans 14 amino acids. V gave up 1 base and J gave up 7 bases, with 8 bases separating them. The germline gives CDR1 SGHVS, CDR2 FQNEAQ. CDR3 sequence reads: CASSLEAENSPLHF. The CDR3 bases are TGTGCCAGCAGCTTAGAGGCAGAAAATTCACCCCTCCACTTT. The full variable domain, in which reference TRBV7-8 and TRBJ1-6 provide the parts outside the CDR3, is GAGVSQSPRYKVAKRGQDVALRCDPISGHVSLFWYQQALGQGPEFLTYFQNEAQLDKSGLPSDRFFAERPEGSVSTLKIQRTQQEDSAVYLCASSLEAENSPLHFGNGTRLTVT.

This clone has just a few counts. This chain uses TRBV7-9 with TRBJ1-1, with D possibly being TRBD1 (6 bases). The CDR3 totals 15 residues. Trimming stripped 5 bases from V and 0 bases from J, with 13 bases between. Germline CDR1 is SEHNR and CDR2 is FQNEAQ (reference sequence). CDR3 bases: TGTGCCAGCAGCCTGAACAGGGTCATGAACACTGAAGCTTTCTTT. Its protein is CASSLNRVMNTEAFF.

The V call is TRBV6-1, the J call TRBJ1-2; maybe TRBD1 (5 bases). The CDR3 runs to 14 residues. Germline CDR1 MNHNS, CDR2 SASEGT. Trimming stripped 6 bases from V and 6 bases from J, with 17 bases between. CDR3 in amino acids: CASSFGTAFDGYTF. The CDR3 bases are TGTGCCAGCAGCTTCGGGACGGCCTTTGATGGCTACACCTTC.

This chain uses TRBV29-1 with TRBJ1-1; TRBD1 is a possible D gene (5 bases). The CDR3 has 13 residues. Trimming left V 4 bases short and J 1 base short, with 10 bases between. Looked up from germline, CDR1 is SQVTM and CDR2 is ANQGSEA. Written as DNA, the CDR3 is TGCAGCGTTGCCGGGACGGCGAACACTGAAGCTTTCTTT. It encodes CSVAGTANTEAFF.

The chain combines TRBV19 with TRBJ2-3; TRBD1 matches 10 bases. This CDR3 comprises 15 residues. The ends lost 8 bases at V and 0 bases at J; junction bases unmatched: 5. Germline V CDR1 and CDR2: LNHDA, SQIVND (reference sequence). The CDR3 DNA reads TGTGCCAGTTCCGGACAGGGGGGAAGCACAGATACGCAGTATTTT. Translating it yields CASSGQGGSTDTQYF.

The chain is built from TRBV6-5 and TRBJ1-1; no clear D gene. CDR3 length: 12 residues. Trimming pared 6 bases from V and 5 bases from J, leaving 10 bases between. Germline CDR1 MNHEY, CDR2 SVGAGI. The CDR3, as DNA: TGTGCCAGCAGCCACTCACGAACTGAAGCTTTCTTT. This gives the protein CASSHSRTEAFF.

The chain combines TRBV5-5 with TRBJ1-1; 7 bases agree with TRBD1. Unmatched junction bases numbered 11, after V lost 7 bases and J lost 5 bases. The CDR3 length is 14 residues. Germline V lookup: CDR1 SGHKS, CDR2 YYEKEE (reference sequence). CDR3 region: CASDEGGGWTEAFF. The DNA for the CDR3 is TGTGCCAGCGACGAAGGGGGCGGTTGGACTGAAGCTTTCTTT.

The genes are TRBV6-5 and TRBJ1-1; 7 bases are shared with TRBD1. The ends lost 8 bases at V and 6 bases at J; junction bases unmatched: 9. The CDR3 loop spans 13 amino acids. Germline V gene lookup returns CDR1 MNHEY and CDR2 SVGAGI. The CDR3 sequence is CASHNRGRAEAFF. In DNA form, the CDR3 reads TGTGCCAGCCATAACAGGGGTAGGGCTGAAGCTTTCTTT.

The chain uses TRBV2 and TRBJ1-6; the D is unclear. CDR1 is SNHLY, CDR2 FYNNEI, per germline. V lost 7 bases and J 3 bases, leaving 7 bases between the germline ends. The CDR3 loop spans 13 amino acids. The CDR3: CASTAGYNSPLHF. As DNA, the CDR3 is TGTGCCAGCACGGCAGGCTATAATTCACCCCTCCACTTT.

J is TRBJ2-2 and V is TRBV19; TRBD1 agrees at 10 bases. The CDR3 is 20 residues long. With 0 bases clipped from V and 3 bases from J, the junction kept 13 bases outside the gene matches. Germline V gene lookup returns CDR1 LNHDA and CDR2 SQIVND (reference sequence). CDR3 bases: TGTGCCAGTAGTATAGATTTGGGACAGGGGAGGCTTCGTCACACCGGGGAGCTGTTTTTT. Its protein product is CASSIDLGQGRLRHTGELFF. Using reference TRBV19 and TRBJ2-2 for the parts outside the CDR3, the full variable domain is DGGITQSPKYLFRKEGQNVTLSCEQNLNHDAMYWYRQDPGQGLRLIYYSQIVNDFQKGDIAEGYSVSREKKESFPLTVTSAQKNPTAFYLCASSIDLGQGRLRHTGELFFGEGSRLTVL.

The count of this clone is one. The genes are TRBV9 and TRBJ2-3; 10 nucleotides agree with TRBD2. V was pared by 2 bases and J by 5 bases, with 11 bases of the junction left unmatched. The CDR3 consists of 17 residues. Per the germline V gene, CDR1 is SGDLS and CDR2 is YYNGEE. The CDR3 reads CASSVASGGSGRDTQYF. CDR3 nucleotide sequence: TGTGCCAGCAGCGTGGCTAGCGGGGGATCAGGTAGAGATACGCAGTATTTT. Full variable domain (rest looked up from reference TRBV9 and TRBJ2-3): DSGVTQTPKHLITATGQRVTLRCSPRSGDLSVYWYQQSLDQGLQFLIQYYNGEERAKGNILERFSAQQFPDLHSELNLSSLELGDSALYFCASSVASGGSGRDTQYFGPGTRLTVL.

CDR3 loop: CASSADGIYEQYF. In DNA form, the CDR3 reads TGTGCCAGCAGCGCGGACGGAATCTACGAGCAGTACTTC. V is TRBV9 and J is TRBJ2-7; D is ambiguous. With 3 bases removed from V and 3 bases from J, the gap between germline ends came to 10 bases. The CDR3 loop spans 13 amino acids. Per germline, CDR1 SGDLS and CDR2 YYNGEE.

The chain recombines TRBV7-2 with TRBJ1-3, with D possibly being TRBD1 (6 bases). Deletions cut 5 bases from V and 0 bases from J, with 11 bases between. The CDR3 has 15 residues. Germline values: CDR1 SGHTA, CDR2 FQGNSA. The CDR3 sequence: CASSIGGGSGNTIYF. Written as DNA, the CDR3 is TGTGCCAGCAGCATAGGAGGGGGCTCTGGAAACACCATATATTTT. Together with reference TRBV7-2 and TRBJ1-3, the CDR3 gives the full variable domain: GAGVSQSPSNKVTEKGKDVELRCDPISGHTALYWYRQSLGQGLEFLIYFQGNSAPDKSGLPSDRFSAERTGGSVSTLTIQRTQQEDSAVYLCASSIGGGSGNTIYFGEGSWLTVV.